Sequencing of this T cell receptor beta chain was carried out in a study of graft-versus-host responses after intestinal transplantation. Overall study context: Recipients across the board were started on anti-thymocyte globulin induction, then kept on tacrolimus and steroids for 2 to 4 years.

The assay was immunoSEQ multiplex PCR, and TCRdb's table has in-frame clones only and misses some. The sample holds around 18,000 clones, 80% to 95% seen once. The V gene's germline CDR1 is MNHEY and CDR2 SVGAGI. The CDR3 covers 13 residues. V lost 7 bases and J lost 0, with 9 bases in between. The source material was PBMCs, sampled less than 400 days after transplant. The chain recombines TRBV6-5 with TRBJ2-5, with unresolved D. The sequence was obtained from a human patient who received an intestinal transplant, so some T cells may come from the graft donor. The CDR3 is CASISTYQETQYF. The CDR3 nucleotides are TGTGCCAGCATTAGCACGTACCAAGAGACCCAGTACTTC.